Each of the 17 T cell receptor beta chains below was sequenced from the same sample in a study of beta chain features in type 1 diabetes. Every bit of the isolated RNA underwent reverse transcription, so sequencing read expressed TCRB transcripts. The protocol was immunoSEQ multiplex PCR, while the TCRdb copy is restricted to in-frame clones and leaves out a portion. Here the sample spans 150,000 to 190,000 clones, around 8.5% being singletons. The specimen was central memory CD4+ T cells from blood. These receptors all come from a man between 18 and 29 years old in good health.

DNA of the CDR3: TGTGCCAGCAGGGTGGCGACCGACAGGGACTACGAGCAGTACTTC. Amino acid sequence: CASRVATDRDYEQYF. The chain combines TRBV28 with TRBJ2-7; TRBD1 matches at 7 bases. The V segment lost 6 bases and the J segment 3 bases; nucleotides outside the gene matches: 11. Germline CDR1 reads MDHEN; CDR2 reads SYDVKM. This CDR3 contains 15 residues.

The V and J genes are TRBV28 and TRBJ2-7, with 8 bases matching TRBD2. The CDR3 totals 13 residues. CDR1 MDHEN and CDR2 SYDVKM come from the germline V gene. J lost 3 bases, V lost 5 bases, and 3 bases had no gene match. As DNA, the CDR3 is TGTGCCAGCAGTCGGGGGGGCTACTACGAGCAGTACTTC. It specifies CASSRGGYYEQYF. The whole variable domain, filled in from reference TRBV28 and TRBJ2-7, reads DVKVTQSSRYLVKRTGEKVFLECVQDMDHENMFWYRQDPGLGLRLIYFSYDVKMKEKGDIPEGYSVSREKKERFSLILESASTNQTSMYLCASSRGGYYEQYFGPGTRLTVT.

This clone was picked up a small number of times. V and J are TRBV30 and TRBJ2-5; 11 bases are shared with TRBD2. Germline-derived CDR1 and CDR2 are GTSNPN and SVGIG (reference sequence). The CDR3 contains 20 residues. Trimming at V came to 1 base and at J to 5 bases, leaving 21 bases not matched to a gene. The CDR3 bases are TGTGCCTGGAGTGGCTTAGGGTTAGGGCTAGCGGGAGGAACTCGGGAGACCCAGTACTTC. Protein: CAWSGLGLGLAGGTRETQYF.

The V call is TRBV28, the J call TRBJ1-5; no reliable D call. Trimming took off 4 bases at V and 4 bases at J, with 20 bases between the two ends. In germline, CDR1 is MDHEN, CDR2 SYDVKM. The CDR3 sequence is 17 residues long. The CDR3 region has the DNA TGTGCCAGCAGTTCTGGGGTCGGAGGATATGGGAATCAGCCCCAGCATTTT. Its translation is CASSSGVGGYGNQPQHF.

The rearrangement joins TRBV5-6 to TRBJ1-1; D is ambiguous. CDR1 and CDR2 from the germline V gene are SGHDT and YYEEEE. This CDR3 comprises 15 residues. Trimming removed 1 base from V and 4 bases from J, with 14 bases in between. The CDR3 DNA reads TGTGCCAGCAGCTTGTATGCGGGCTCAACCACTGAAGCTTTCTTT. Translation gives CASSLYAGSTTEAFF.

The CDR3: CASSFVGLAGYNEQFF. The CDR3 DNA reads as TGTGCCAGCAGTTTCGTGGGGTTAGCGGGGTACAATGAGCAGTTCTTC. V and J are TRBV28 and TRBJ2-1; 8 bases line up with TRBD2. This CDR3 is built from 16 residues. Germline CDR1 and CDR2: MDHEN and SYDVKM. V shed 3 bases and J 4 bases; nucleotides not matched to a gene: 8.

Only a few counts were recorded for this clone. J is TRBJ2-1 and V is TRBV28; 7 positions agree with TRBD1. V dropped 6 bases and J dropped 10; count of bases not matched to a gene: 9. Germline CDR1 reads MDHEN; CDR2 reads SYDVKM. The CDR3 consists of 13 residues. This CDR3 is CASSRTDRPEQFF. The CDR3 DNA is TGTGCCAGCAGCCGGACGGACAGGCCAGAGCAGTTCTTC.

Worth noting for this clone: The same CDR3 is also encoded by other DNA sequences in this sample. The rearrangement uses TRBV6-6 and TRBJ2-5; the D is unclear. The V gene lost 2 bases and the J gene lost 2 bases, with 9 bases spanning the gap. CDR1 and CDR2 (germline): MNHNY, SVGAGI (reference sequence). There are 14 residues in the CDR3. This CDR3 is CASSYGLSQETQYF. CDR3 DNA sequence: TGTGCCAGCAGTTACGGCCTCTCGCAAGAGACCCAGTACTTC.

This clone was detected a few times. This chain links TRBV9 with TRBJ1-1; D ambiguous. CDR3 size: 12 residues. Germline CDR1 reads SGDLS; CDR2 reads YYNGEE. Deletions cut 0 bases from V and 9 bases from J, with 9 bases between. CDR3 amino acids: CASSVAEGKAFF. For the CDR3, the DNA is TGTGCCAGCAGCGTAGCGGAGGGTAAAGCTTTCTTT.

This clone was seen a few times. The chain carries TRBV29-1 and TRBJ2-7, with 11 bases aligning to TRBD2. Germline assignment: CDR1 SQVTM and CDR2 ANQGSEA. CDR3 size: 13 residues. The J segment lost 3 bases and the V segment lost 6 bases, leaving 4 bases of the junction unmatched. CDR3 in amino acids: CSVGGLAGYEQYF. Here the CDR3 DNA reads TGCAGCGTCGGAGGACTAGCGGGCTACGAGCAGTACTTC.

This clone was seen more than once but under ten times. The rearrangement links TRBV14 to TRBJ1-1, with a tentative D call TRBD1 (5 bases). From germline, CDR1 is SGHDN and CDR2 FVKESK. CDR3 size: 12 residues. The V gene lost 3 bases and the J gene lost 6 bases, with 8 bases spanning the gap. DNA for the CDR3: TGTGCCAGCAGCCATTCCAGGGCTGAAGCTTTCTTT. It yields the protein CASSHSRAEAFF.

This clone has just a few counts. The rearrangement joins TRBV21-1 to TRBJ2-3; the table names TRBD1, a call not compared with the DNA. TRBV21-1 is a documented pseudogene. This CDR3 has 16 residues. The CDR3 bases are TGTGCCAGCAGCAAAGCACATACCTCTAGCACAGATACGCAGTATTTT. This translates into CASSKAHTSSTDTQYF.

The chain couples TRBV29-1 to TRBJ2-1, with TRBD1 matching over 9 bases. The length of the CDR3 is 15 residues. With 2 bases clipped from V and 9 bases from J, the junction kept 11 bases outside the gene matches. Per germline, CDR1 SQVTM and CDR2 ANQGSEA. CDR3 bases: TGCAGCGTTGAACTTCCCGGGACAGGGATGGGTGAGCAGTTCTTC. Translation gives CSVELPGTGMGEQFF.

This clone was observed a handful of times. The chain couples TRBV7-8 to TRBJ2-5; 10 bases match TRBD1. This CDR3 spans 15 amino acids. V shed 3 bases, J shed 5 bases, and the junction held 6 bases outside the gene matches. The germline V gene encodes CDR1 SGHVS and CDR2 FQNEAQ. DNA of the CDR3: TGTGCCAGCAGCTTGGCGGGACAGGGGAGTGAGACCCAGTACTTC. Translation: CASSLAGQGSETQYF.

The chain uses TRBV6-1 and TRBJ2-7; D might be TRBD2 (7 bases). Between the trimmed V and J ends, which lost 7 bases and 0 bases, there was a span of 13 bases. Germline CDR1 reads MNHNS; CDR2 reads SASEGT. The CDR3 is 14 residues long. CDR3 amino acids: CASNSGTYSYEQYF. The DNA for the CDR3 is TGTGCCAGCAACAGCGGGACATACTCCTACGAGCAGTACTTC.

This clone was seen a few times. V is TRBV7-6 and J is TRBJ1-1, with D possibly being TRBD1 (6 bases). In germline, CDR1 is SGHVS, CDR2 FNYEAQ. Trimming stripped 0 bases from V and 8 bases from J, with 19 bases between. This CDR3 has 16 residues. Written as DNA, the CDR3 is TGTGCCAGCAGCTTAGCGGGGGGGACAAGGGGGAAAGAAGCTTTCTTT. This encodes CASSLAGGTRGKEAFF.

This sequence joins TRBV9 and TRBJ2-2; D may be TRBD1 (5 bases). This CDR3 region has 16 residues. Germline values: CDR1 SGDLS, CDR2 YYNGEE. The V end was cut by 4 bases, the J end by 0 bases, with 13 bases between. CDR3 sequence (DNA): TGTGCCAGCAGCATGGGGCCCCGAGCGAACACCGGGGAGCTGTTTTTT. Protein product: CASSMGPRANTGELFF.